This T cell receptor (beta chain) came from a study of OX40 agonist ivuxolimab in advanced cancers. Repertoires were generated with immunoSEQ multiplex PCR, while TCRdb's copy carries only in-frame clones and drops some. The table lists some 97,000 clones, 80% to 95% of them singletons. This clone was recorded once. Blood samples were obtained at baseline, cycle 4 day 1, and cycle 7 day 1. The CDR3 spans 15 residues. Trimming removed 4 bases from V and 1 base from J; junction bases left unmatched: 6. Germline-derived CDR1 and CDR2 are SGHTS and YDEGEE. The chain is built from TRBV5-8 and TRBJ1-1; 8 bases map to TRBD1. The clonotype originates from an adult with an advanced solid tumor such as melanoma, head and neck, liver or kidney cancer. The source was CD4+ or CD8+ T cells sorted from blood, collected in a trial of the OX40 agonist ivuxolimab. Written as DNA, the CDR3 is TGTGCCAGCAGCGCCGCCGGGACAGGGAACACTGAAGCTTTCTTT. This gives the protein CASSAAGTGNTEAFF.